The next 9 T cell receptor beta chains were all read from a single sample in a study of T cell responses to AZD1222 COVID-19 vaccine. The table came from immunoSEQ multiplex PCR; TCRdb's copy has only in-frame clones and leaves some out. This table has about 200,000 clones, 90% to 95% appearing once. Here the sequenced sample was peripheral blood, taken 28 days after the second AZD1222 dose. These receptor sequences come from an adult who received the AZD1222 COVID-19 vaccine.

This rearrangement joins TRBV30 to TRBJ1-1, with D unresolved. This CDR3 is 14 amino acids long. CDR1 is GTSNPN and CDR2 is SVGIG in the germline V gene (reference sequence). The V gene lost 0 bases and the J gene lost 3 bases, with 11 bases spanning the gap. This CDR3 is CAWSVTSRDTEAFF. DNA for the CDR3: TGTGCCTGGAGTGTTACCTCGCGGGACACTGAAGCTTTCTTT.

Only one count was recorded for this clone. The genes are TRBV12-5 and TRBJ2-7; no clear D gene. The CDR3 spans 14 residues. Germline CDR1 LGHNT, CDR2 FRNRAP. The V end was cut by 1 base, the J end by 2 bases, with 9 bases between. The CDR3 DNA sequence: TGTGCTAGTGGTTTGGGTGCCACCCCCTACGAGCAGTACTTC. It translates to CASGLGATPYEQYF.

V gene TRBV18 combines with J gene TRBJ2-7, with TRBD2 matching over 7 bases. Germline V gene sequence: CDR1 KGHSH, CDR2 LQKENI. V shed 5 bases and J 1 base; nucleotides not matched to a gene: 5. The CDR3 is 14 residues long. Here the CDR3 reads CASSFAGVSYEQYF. The DNA for the CDR3 is TGTGCCAGCTCATTTGCGGGAGTTTCCTACGAGCAGTACTTC.

This clone occurred a few times. V usage is TRBV21-1 and J usage is TRBJ1-5; whether TRBD1, the table's D call, matches the DNA was not checked. TRBV21-1 is a documented pseudogene. The CDR3 sequence is 15 residues long. This CDR3 reads CASSNFYSTNQPQHF. The CDR3 DNA reads TGTGCCAGCAGCAACTTTTACAGCACTAATCAGCCCCAGCATTTT.

The chain is built from TRBV7-6 and TRBJ2-5, with 8 bases matching TRBD2. After removal of 5 bases from V and 4 bases from J, the junction contained 9 bases not matched to a gene. CDR3 length: 15 amino acids. Germline V lookup: CDR1 SGHVS, CDR2 FNYEAQ. CDR3 bases: TGTGCCAGCAGCGCACAAACGGGAGGGACAGAGACCCAGTACTTC. Protein sequence: CASSAQTGGTETQYF.

V and J are TRBV7-3 and TRBJ2-2; TRBD2 agrees at 8 bases. The CDR3 consists of 17 residues. Per the germline V gene, CDR1 is SGHTA and CDR2 is FQGTGA. Trimming at V came to 4 bases and at J to 2 bases, leaving 9 bases not matched to a gene. The CDR3 is CASSSNGRAINTGELFF. The CDR3 region has the DNA TGTGCCAGCAGCTCGAACGGGAGGGCGATCAACACCGGGGAGCTGTTTTTT.

V gene TRBV2 combines with J gene TRBJ1-2; 7 bases are a match to TRBD1. The ends lost 6 bases at V and 4 bases at J; junction bases unmatched: 5. Germline CDR1 SNHLY, CDR2 FYNNEI. This CDR3 is 13 amino acids long. The DNA for the CDR3 is TGTGCCAGCAGCCAGACAGGGATCTATGGCTACACCTTC. This gives the protein CASSQTGIYGYTF.

This chain connects TRBV6-1 to TRBJ2-7, with TRBD2 identical over 11 bases. With V trimmed by 5 bases and J by 3 bases, 15 bases remained unmatched. Per the germline V gene, CDR1 is MNHNS and CDR2 is SASEGT. The CDR3 has 18 residues. DNA of the CDR3: TGTGCCAGCAGTAAAGGAGTTGGCTTAGCGGGAGGGTACTACGAGCAGTACTTC. Protein product: CASSKGVGLAGGYYEQYF.

The J gene is TRBJ1-2, the V gene TRBV7-9; D may be TRBD1 (6 bases). This CDR3 has 13 amino acids. Germline assignment: CDR1 SEHNR and CDR2 FQNEAQ (reference sequence). Trimming cost V 6 bases and J 2 bases, with 10 bases left between them. The CDR3 region has the DNA TGTGCCAGCAGTCCCGGGACAAACTATGGCTACACCTTC. Its protein product is CASSPGTNYGYTF.